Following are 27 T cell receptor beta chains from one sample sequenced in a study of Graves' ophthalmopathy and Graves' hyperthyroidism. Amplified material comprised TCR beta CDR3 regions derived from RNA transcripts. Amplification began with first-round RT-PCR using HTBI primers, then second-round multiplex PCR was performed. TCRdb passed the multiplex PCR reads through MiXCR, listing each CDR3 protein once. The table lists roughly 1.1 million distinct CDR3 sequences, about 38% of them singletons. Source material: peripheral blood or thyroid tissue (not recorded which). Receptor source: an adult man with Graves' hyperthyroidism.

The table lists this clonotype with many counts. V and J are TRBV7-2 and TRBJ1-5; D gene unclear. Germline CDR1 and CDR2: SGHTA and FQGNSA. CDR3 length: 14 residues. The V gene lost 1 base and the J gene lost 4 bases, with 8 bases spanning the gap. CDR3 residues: CASSLDLINQPQHF. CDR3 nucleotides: TGTGCCAGCAGCTTAGATCTGATTAATCAGCCCCAGCATTTT.

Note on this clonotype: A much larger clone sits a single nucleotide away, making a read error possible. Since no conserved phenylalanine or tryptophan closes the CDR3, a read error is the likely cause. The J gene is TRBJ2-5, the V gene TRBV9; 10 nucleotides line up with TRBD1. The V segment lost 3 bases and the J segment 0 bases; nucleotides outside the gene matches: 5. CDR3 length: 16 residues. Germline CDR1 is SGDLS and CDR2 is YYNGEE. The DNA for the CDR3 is TGTGCCAGCAGCGCCCAGGACAGGGGGTACCAAGAGACCCAGTACGTC. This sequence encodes CASSAQDRGYQETQYV.

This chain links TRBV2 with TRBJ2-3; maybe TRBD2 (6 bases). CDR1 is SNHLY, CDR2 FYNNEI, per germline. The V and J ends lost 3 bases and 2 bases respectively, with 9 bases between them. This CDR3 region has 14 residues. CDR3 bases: TGTGCCAGCAGTGACCGCGGGGACACAGATACGCAGTATTTT. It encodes CASSDRGDTDTQYF.

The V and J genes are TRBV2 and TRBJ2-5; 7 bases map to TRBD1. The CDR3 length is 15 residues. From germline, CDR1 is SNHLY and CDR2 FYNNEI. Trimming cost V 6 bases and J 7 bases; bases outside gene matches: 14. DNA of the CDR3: TGTGCCAGCAGCGTTGTGTGGGACAGCGAAGGGACCCAGTACTTC. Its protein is CASSVVWDSEGTQYF.

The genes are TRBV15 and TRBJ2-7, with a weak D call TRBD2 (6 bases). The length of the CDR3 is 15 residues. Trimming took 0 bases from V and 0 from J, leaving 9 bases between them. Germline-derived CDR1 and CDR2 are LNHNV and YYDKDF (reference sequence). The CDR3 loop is CATSRERGVSYEQYF. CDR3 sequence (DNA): TGTGCCACCAGCAGAGAACGCGGGGTCTCCTACGAGCAGTACTTC.

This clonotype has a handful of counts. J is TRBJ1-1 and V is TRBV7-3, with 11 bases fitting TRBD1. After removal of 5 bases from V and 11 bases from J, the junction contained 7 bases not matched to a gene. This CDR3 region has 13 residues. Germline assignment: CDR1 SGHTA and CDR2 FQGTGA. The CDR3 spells CASSPRTGGLAFF. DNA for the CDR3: TGTGCCAGCAGCCCTCGGACAGGGGGCTTGGCTTTCTTT.

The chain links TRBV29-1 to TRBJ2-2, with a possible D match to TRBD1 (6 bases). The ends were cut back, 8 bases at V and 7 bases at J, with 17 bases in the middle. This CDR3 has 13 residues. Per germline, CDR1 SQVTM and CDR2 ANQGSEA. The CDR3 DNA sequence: TGCAGCAGCCAAGTGACAGGTCTCGGGGAGCTGTTTTTT. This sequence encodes CSSQVTGLGELFF.

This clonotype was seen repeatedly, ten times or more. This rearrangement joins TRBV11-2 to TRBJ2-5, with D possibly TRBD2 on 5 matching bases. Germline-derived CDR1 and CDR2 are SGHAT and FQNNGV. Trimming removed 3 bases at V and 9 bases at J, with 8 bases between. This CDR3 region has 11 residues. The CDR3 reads CASSFSGPQYF. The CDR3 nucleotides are TGTGCCAGCAGCTTCAGCGGCCCCCAGTACTTC.

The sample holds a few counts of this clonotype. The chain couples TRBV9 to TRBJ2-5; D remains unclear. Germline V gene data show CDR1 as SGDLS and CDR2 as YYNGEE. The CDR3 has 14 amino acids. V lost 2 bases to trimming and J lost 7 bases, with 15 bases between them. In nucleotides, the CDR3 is TGTGCCAGCAGCGTGGACGGAGCGCCAGGGACCCAGTACTTC. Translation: CASSVDGAPGTQYF.

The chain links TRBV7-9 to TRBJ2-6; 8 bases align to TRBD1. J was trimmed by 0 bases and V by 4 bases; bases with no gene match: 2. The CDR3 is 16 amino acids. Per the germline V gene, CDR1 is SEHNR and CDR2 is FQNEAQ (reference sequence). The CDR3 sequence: CASSWGQASGANVLTF. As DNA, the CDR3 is TGTGCCAGCAGCTGGGGACAGGCCTCTGGGGCCAACGTCCTGACTTTC.

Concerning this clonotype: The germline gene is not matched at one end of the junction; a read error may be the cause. The CDR3: CAISRGTRVRETQYF. The CDR3 DNA follows: TGTGCCATCAGCCGCGGGACTAGGGTTCGGGAGACCCAGTACTTC. The chain links TRBV7-6 to TRBJ2-5; TRBD2 agrees at 8 bases. Germline CDR1 reads SGHVS; CDR2 reads FNYEAQ. CDR3 length equals 15 residues. The full variable domain, with the rest looked up from reference TRBV7-6 and TRBJ2-5, is GAGVSQSPRYKVTKRGQDVALRCDPISGHVSLYWYRQALGQGPEFLTYFNYEAQQDKSGLPNDRFSAERPEGSISTLTIQRTEQRDSAMYRCAISRGTRVRETQYFGPGTRLLVL.

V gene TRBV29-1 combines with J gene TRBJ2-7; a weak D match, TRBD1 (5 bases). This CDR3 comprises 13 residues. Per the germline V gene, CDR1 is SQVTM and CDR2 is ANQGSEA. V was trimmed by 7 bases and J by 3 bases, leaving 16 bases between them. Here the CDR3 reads CSDPMSGLYEQYF. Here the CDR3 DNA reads TGCAGCGATCCTATGTCAGGGCTCTACGAGCAGTACTTC.

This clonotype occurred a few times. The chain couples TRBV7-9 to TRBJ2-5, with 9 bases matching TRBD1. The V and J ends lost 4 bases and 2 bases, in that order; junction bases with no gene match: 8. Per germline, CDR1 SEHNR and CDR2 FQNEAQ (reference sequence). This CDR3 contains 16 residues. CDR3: CASSSPGTGHQETQYF. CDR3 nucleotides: TGTGCCAGCAGCTCGCCTGGGACAGGGCATCAAGAGACCCAGTACTTC.

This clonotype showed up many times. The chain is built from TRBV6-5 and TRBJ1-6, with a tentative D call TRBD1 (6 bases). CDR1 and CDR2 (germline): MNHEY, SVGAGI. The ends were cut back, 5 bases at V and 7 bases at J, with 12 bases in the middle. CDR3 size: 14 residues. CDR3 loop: CASSPAGDNSPLHF. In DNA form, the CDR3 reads TGTGCCAGCAGTCCTGCAGGGGACAATTCACCCCTCCACTTT.

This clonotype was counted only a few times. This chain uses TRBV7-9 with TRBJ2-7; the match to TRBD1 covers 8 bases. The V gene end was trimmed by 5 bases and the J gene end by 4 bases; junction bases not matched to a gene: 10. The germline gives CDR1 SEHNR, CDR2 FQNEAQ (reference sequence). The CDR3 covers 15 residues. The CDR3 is CASSPTARGLYEQYF. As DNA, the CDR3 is TGTGCCAGCAGCCCAACGGCCAGGGGGCTTTACGAGCAGTACTTC.

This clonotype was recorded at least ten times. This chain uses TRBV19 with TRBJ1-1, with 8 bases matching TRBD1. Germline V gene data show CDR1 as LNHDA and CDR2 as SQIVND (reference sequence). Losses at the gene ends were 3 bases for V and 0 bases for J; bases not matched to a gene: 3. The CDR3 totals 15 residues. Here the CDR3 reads CASSITTGVNTEAFF. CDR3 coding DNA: TGTGCCAGTAGTATCACGACAGGGGTGAACACTGAAGCTTTCTTT.

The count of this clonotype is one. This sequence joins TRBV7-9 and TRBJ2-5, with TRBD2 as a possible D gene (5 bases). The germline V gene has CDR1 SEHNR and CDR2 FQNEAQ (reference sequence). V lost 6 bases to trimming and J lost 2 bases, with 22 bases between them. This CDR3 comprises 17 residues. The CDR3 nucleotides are TGTGCCAGCAGTTTAAACGCAGAGTGGAGCGGACAAGAGACCCAGTACTTC. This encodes CASSLNAEWSGQETQYF. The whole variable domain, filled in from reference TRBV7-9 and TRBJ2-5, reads DTGVSQNPRHKITKRGQNVTFRCDPISEHNRLYWYRQTLGQGPEFLTYFQNEAQLEKSRLLSDRFSAERPKGSFSTLEIQRTEQGDSAMYLCASSLNAEWSGQETQYFGPGTRLLVL.

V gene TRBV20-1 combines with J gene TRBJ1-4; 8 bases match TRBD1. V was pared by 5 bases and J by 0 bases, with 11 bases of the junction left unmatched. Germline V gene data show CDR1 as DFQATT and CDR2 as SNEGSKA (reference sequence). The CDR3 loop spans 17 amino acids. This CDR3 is CSADRGMNTATNEKLFF. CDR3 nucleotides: TGCAGTGCTGACAGGGGCATGAACACTGCAACTAATGAAAAACTGTTTTTT.

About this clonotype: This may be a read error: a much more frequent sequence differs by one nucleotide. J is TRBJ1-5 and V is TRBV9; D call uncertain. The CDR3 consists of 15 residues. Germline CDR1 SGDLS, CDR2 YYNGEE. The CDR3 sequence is CAISVEAGFNQPQHF. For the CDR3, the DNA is TGTGCCATCAGCGTAGAGGCAGGTTTCAATCAGCCCCAGCATTTT. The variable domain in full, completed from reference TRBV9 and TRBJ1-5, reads DSGVTQTPKHLITATGQRVTLRCSPRSGDLSVYWYQQSLDQGLQFLIQYYNGEERAKGNILERFSAQQFPDLHSELNLSSLELGDSALYFCAISVEAGFNQPQHFGDGTRLSIL.

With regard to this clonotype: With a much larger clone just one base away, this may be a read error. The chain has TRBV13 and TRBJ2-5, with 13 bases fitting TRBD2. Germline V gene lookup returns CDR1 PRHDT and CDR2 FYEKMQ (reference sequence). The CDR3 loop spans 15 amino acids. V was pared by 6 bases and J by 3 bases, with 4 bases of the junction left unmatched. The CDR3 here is CASRYGTSGKETQYF. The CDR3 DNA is TGTGCCAGCAGATATGGGACTAGCGGGAAAGAGACCCAGTACTTC.

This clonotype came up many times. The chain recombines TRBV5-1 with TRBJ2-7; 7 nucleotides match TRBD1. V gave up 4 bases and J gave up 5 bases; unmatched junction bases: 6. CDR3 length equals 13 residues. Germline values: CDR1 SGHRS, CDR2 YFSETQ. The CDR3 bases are TGCGCCAGCAGCAGGGACAGCCACAACGAGCAGTACTTC. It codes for CASSRDSHNEQYF.

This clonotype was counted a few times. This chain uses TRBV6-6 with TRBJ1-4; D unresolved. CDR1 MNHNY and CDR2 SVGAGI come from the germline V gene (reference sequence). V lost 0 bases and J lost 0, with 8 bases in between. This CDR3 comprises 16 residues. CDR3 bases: TGTGCCAGCAGTTACTCCGGGCCAGCAACTAATGAAAAACTGTTTTTT. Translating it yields CASSYSGPATNEKLFF.

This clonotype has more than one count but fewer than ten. The CDR3 DNA reads as TGCGCCAGCAGTGCCGGACTAGCGGGAGCCTACTACGAGCAGTACTTC. It specifies CASSAGLAGAYYEQYF. V and J are TRBV10-2 and TRBJ2-7; TRBD2 matches 13 bases. Germline values: CDR1 WSHSY, CDR2 SAAADI. V gave up 4 bases and J gave up 3 bases; unmatched junction bases: 6. There are 16 residues in the CDR3.

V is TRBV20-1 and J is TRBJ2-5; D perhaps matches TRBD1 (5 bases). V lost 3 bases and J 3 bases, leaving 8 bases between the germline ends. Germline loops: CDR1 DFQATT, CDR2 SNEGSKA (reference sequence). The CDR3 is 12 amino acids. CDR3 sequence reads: CSASPTEETQYF. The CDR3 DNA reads TGCAGTGCTAGCCCGACAGAAGAGACCCAGTACTTC.

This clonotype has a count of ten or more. CDR3: CATSGTGQAGGNTIYF. The DNA of the CDR3 is TGTGCCACCAGCGGTACGGGACAGGCTGGCGGAAACACCATATATTTT. The genes are TRBV15 and TRBJ1-3, with 8 positions matching TRBD1. The CDR3 runs 16 residues. CDR1 LNHNV and CDR2 YYDKDF come from the germline V gene (reference sequence). Trimming cost V 5 bases and J 4 bases; bases outside gene matches: 10.

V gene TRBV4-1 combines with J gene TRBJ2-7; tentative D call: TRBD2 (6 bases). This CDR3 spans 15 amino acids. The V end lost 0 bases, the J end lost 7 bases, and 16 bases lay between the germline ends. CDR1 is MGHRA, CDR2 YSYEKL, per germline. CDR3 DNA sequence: TGCGCCAGCAGCCAAGATCCGGCAGGGACTGGGGAGCAGTACTTC. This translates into CASSQDPAGTGEQYF.

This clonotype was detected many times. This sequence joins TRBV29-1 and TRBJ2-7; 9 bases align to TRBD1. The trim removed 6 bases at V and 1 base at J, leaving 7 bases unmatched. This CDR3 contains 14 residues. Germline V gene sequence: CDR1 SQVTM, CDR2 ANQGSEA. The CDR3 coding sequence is TGCAGCGTCGGTGGACAGGGGCTTTCCTACGAGCAGTACTTC. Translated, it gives CSVGGQGLSYEQYF.